A single T cell receptor beta chain is shown here with its context. Its antigen remains unknown. This PCR relied on a set of 60 Vbeta primers and 13 Jbeta primers. Using immunoSEQ multiplex PCR, the repertoire was profiled, and TCRdb retains in-frame clones only, with some absent. The sample yields over 100,000 clones, roughly 69% seen once. This CDR3 region has 15 residues. Germline CDR1 reads WSHSY; CDR2 reads SAAADI. The ends lost 7 bases at V and 4 bases at J; junction bases unmatched: 12. These data originate in a study of cytomegalovirus exposure and HLA in healthy donors. Overall study: A prior analysis found about 120 million unique TCR beta sequences from 150 million to 200 million T cells. As released early, the data held about 85 million unique TCRs from HLA-typed donors. The study's findings and limits: Reports indicate that TCR beta sequences accurately predicted the HLA-A and HLA-B alleles of most subjects.

The chain links TRBV10-2 to TRBJ2-7, with 8 bases matching TRBD1. The clonotype originates from a woman aged 25 to 39 in good health and CMV-seronegative. The sequenced sample consisted of PBMCs. The CDR3 DNA is TGCGCCAGCACCAGACAGGGGTTGCTGTCTTACGAGCAGTACTTC. Translation gives CASTRQGLLSYEQYF.